This T cell receptor beta chain stems from a study of OX40 agonist ivuxolimab in advanced cancers. Whole-study results and caveats: Certain nonresponders additionally had low normalized T-cell clonal expansion.

Trimming removed 5 bases from V and 5 bases from J, with 16 bases in between. The CDR3 totals 15 residues. Germline V lookup: CDR1 LNHDA, CDR2 SQIVND (reference sequence). Profiling relied on immunoSEQ multiplex PCR, and the TCRdb table lists in-frame clones only, not all of them. The table has 80,000 to 100,000 clones, 85% to 90% seen once; the top ten hold roughly 0.79%. A remark on this clone: Its antigen is unidentified.

The source was CD4+ or CD8+ T cells sorted from blood, collected in a trial of the OX40 agonist ivuxolimab. The source of this sequence is an adult with an advanced solid tumor such as melanoma, head and neck, liver or kidney cancer. The V call is TRBV19, the J call TRBJ1-5; D uncertain. The CDR3 DNA sequence: TGTGCCAGTAGTCCCCGGACCGAATCTGATCAGCCCCAGCATTTT. This translates into CASSPRTESDQPQHF. The variable domain in full, with the rest retrieved from reference TRBV19 and TRBJ1-5, is DGGITQSPKYLFRKEGQNVTLSCEQNLNHDAMYWYRQDPGQGLRLIYYSQIVNDFQKGDIAEGYSVSREKKESFPLTVTSAQKNPTAFYLCASSPRTESDQPQHFGDGTRLSIL.